This is a list of T cell receptor beta chains from one sample in a study of blood T cell repertoires in COVID-19. The repertoire was sequenced with immunoSEQ multiplex PCR; TCRdb's copy has only in-frame clones and lacks some. This table holds tens of thousands of clones, approximately 83% found once. The specimen was peripheral blood. These receptors all come from a woman in her sixties with acute or convalescent COVID-19. CDR3s include the opening cysteine and the closing phenylalanine or tryptophan. The D gene is left open where the match is weak.

V gene | CDR3 length | D gene | CDR3 protein
TRBV14 | 18 | - | CASSQGIYRTYSGNTIYF
TRBV20-1 | 11 | - | CSASGDYGYTF
TRBV30 | 13 | - | CAWFTGSGNTIYF
TRBV7-9 | 13 | - | CASSLDAGNTIYF
TRBV11-1 | 15 | TRBD2 | CASSGQIAGVYEQYF
TRBV4-1 | 17 | TRBD2 | CASSQGDGRRVGNEQFF
TRBV14 | 14 | TRBD2 | CASSPNGRTYEQYF
TRBV6-4 | 15 | TRBD2 | CASSDSGGGANEQFF
TRBV5-4 | 13 | - | CASSLAPGDEQYF
TRBV5-1 | 14 | - | CASSHGNPTDTQYF
TRBV7-9 | 13 | - | CATPFGGGKGYTF
TRBV6-2/TRBV6-3 | 15 | - | CASSKDSPRTGELFF
TRBV29-1 | 12 | - | CSAGQQTYEQYF